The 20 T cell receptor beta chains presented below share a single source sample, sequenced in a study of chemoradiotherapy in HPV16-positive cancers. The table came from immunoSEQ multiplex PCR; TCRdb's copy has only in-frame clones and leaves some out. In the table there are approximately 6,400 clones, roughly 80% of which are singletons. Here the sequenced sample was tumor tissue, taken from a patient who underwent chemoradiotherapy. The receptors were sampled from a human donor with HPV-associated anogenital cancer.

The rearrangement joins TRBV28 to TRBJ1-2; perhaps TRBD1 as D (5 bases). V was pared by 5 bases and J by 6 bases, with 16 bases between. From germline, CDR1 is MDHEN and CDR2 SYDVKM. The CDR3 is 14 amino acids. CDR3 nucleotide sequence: TGTGCCAGCAGTCCGCTCCTAGGGGCGGATGGCTACACCTTC. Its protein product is CASSPLLGADGYTF.

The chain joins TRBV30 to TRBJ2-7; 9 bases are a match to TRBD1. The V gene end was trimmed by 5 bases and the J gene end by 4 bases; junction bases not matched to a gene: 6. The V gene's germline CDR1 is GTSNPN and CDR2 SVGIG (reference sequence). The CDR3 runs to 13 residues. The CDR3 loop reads CAWGFGTGYEQYF. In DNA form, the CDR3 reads TGTGCCTGGGGGTTTGGGACAGGGTACGAGCAGTACTTC.

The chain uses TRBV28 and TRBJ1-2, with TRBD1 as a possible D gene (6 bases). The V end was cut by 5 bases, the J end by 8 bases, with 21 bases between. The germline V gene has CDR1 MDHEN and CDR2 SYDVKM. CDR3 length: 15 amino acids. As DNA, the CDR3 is TGTGCCAGCAGTATGGGCGGAGGTGGGGGGCTGGGCTACACCTTC. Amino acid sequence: CASSMGGGGGLGYTF.

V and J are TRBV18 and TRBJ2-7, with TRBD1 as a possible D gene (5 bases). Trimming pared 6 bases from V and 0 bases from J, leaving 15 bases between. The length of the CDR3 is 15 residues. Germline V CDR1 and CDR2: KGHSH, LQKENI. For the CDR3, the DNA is TGTGCCAGCTCTCGCAGAAATGACAGCTCCTACGAGCAGTACTTC. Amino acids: CASSRRNDSSYEQYF.

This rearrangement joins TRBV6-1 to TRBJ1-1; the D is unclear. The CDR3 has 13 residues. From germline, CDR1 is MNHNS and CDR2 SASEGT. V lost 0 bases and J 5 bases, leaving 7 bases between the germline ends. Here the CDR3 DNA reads TGTGCCAGCAGTGAAGCACGCAGTACTGAAGCTTTCTTT. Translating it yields CASSEARSTEAFF.

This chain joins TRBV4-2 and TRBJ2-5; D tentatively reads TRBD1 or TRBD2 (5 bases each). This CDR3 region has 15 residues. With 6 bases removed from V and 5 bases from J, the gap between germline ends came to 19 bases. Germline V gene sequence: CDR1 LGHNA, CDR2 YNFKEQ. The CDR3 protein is CASRPTGTPGETQYF. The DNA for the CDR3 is TGTGCCAGCAGACCAACCGGGACCCCCGGTGAGACCCAGTACTTC.

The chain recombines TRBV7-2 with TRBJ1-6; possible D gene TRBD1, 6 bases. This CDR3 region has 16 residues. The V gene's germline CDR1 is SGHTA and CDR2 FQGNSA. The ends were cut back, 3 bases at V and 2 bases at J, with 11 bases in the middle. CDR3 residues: CASSFTGLTYNSPLHF. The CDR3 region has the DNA TGTGCCAGCAGCTTTACAGGGCTAACCTATAATTCACCCCTCCACTTT. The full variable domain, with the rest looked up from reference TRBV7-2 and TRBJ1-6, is GAGVSQSPSNKVTEKGKDVELRCDPISGHTALYWYRQSLGQGLEFLIYFQGNSAPDKSGLPSDRFSAERTGGSVSTLTIQRTQQEDSAVYLCASSFTGLTYNSPLHFGNGTRLTVT.

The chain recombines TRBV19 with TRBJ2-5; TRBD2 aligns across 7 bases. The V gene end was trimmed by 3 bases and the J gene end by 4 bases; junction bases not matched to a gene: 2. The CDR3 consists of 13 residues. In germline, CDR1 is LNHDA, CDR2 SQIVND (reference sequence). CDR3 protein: CASSMREGETQYF. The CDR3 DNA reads TGTGCCAGTAGTATGAGGGAGGGAGAGACCCAGTACTTC.

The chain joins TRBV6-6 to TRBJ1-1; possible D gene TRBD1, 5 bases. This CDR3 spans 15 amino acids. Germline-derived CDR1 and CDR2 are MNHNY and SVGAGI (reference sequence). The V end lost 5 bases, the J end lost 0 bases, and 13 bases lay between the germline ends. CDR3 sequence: CASSRAAGLNTEAFF. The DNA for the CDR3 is TGTGCCAGCAGTCGGGCCGCAGGGTTGAACACTGAAGCTTTCTTT.

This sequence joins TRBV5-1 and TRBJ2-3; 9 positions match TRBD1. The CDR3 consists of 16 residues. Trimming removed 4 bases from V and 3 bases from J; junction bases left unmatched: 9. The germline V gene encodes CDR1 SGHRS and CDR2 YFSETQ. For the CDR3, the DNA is TGCGCCAGCAGCCTACAGGGGGCACAGGCGACAGATACGCAGTATTTT. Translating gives CASSLQGAQATDTQYF.

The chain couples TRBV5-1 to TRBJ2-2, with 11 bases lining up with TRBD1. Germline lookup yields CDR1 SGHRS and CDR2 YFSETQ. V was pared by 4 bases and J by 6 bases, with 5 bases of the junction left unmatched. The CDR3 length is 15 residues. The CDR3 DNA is TGCGCCAGCAGCGCGGACAGGGGGCGCGCCGGGGAGCTGTTTTTT. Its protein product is CASSADRGRAGELFF.

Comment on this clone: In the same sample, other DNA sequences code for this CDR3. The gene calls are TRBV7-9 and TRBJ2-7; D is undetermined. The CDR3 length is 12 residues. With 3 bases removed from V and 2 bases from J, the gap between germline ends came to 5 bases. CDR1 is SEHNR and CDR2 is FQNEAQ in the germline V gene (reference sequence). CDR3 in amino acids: CASSLSAYEQYF. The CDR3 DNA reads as TGTGCCAGCAGCTTGTCGGCCTACGAGCAGTACTTC.

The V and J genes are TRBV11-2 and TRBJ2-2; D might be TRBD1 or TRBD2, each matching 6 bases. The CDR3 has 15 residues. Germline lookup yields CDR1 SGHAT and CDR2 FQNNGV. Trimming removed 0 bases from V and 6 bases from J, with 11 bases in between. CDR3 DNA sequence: TGTGCCAGCAGCTTAGATCGGGGGCTCGCCGGGGAGCTGTTTTTT. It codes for CASSLDRGLAGELFF.

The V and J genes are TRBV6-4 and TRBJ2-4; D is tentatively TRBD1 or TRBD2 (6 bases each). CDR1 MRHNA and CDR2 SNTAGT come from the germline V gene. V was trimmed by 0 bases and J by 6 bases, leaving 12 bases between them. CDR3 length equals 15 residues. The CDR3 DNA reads TGTGCCAGCAGTGACTCCCTCGGAGGGGGAAACATTCAGTACTTC. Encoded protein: CASSDSLGGGNIQYF.

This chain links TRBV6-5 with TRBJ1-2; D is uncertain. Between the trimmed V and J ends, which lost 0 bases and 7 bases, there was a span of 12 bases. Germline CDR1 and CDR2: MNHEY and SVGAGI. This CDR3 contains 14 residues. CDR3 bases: TGTGCCAGCAGTTACTCTACAGACGGGTCTGGCTACACCTTC. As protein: CASSYSTDGSGYTF.

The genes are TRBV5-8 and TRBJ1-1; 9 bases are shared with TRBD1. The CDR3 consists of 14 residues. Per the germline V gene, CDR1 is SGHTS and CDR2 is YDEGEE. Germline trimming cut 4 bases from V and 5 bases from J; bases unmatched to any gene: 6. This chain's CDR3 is CASSPDRGRTEAFF. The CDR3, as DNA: TGTGCCAGCAGCCCGGACAGGGGCCGGACTGAAGCTTTCTTT.

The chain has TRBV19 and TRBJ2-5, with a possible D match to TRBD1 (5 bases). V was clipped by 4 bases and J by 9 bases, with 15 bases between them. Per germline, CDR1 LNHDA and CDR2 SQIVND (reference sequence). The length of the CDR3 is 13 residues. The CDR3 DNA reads TGTGCCAGTAGTAGGGCACAGGAAGGGGCCCAGTACTTC. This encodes CASSRAQEGAQYF.

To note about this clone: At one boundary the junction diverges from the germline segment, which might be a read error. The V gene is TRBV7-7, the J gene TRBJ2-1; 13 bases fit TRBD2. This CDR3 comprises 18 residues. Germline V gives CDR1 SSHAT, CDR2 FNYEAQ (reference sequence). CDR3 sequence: CASSSGLAGSFSYNEQFF. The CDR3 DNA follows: TGTGCTAGCAGCTCGGGACTAGCGGGGAGCTTTTCCTACAATGAGCAGTTCTTC.

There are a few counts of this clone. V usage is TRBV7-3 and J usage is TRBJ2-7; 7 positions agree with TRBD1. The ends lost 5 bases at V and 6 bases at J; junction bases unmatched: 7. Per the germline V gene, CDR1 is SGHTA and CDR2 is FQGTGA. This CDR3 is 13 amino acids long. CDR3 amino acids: CASSVRQGGEQYF. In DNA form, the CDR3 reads TGTGCCAGCAGCGTCAGACAGGGTGGCGAGCAGTACTTC.

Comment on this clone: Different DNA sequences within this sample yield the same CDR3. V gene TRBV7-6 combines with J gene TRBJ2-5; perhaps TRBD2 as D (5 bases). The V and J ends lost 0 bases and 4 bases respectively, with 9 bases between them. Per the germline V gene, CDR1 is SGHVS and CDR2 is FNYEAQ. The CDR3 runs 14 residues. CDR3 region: CASSLAAGGETQYF. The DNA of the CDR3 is TGTGCCAGCAGCTTAGCGGCGGGTGGAGAGACCCAGTACTTC.